This TCR beta chain was captured in a study of T-cell memory formation after mild COVID-19. Study findings and constraints: CD4+ bias marked clones expanding day 15 to 37, unlike balanced contracting clones. That cross-reactive memory joined was suggested by some responding clones appearing in pre-infection memory.

Trimming took 3 bases from V and 0 from J, leaving 8 bases between them. The CDR3 length is 15 residues. Germline V gene lookup returns CDR1 SGHTA and CDR2 FQGNSA. There are a few counts of this clonotype. As yet, its antigen is unknown. From 5'RACE with constant-segment primers came TCR alpha and TCR beta cDNA libraries that carried sample barcodes and UMIs. TCRdb recomputed calls from the 5' RACE reads with MiXCR, one row per CDR3 protein. The sample comprises roughly 190,000 distinct CDR3 sequences, about 18% of which are singletons, and 2.4% rests with the top ten. The gene calls are TRBV7-2 and TRBJ1-4; unclear D gene. The sequence was collected from an adult woman who had mild COVID-19 (a few samples of this study predate the infection). Cell type and time point are not known. The sequencing input was PBMCs or a T cell subset sorted from them (not recorded which). The CDR3, as DNA: TGTGCCAGCAGCTTCTCACGGACAACTAATGAAAAACTGTTTTTT. Translating it yields CASSFSRTTNEKLFF.